This T cell receptor (beta chain) was recorded in a study of control samples from healthy donors and cancer patients. Generated by immunoSEQ multiplex PCR, the TCRdb table keeps only in-frame clones and is missing some. The sample consists of 100,000 to 150,000 clones, 91% of them appearing once. The CDR3 length is 14 residues. Germline CDR1 is SEHNR and CDR2 is FQNEAQ (reference sequence). V lost 4 bases and J lost 7; bases outside the gene matches: 3. Remarks on this clone: The same CDR3 also results from other DNA sequences found in this sample.

The clonotype was recovered from a man aged 18 to 30 in good health. The sample comprised blood. The rearrangement joins TRBV7-9 to TRBJ1-6; 8 bases align to TRBD1. The CDR3 loop reads CASSSGQGNSPLHF. The CDR3 DNA sequence: TGTGCCAGCAGCTCCGGACAGGGCAATTCACCCCTCCACTTT.